The clone carrying this T cell receptor beta chain came up many times. Its antigen is currently unknown. This sample stems from a study of molecular identifiers for immune sequencing clone quantification. Overall study results and limits: The share of molecules held by clones above 20 RNA copies was over 97% in effector cells and under 1% in naive cells.

TCRdb itself ran the PCR reads through MiXCR, one entry per CDR3 protein. Of approximately 500,000 distinct CDR3 sequences in the sample, about 26% were seen once. Sequenced sample: naive CD8+ T cells from blood, with Jurkat cell RNA spiked in. Subset given: FACS-sorted CD8+CD4-CCR7+CD45RA+ naive T cells. The receptor's source is a human donor in good health. Some libraries in this study had Jurkat cell RNA spiked in.

The CDR3 DNA is TGTGCCAGCAGTGAAAATCTGGTCGCCGGAGCAGATACGCAGTATTTT. Its translation: CASSENLVAGADTQYF. The genes are TRBV2 and TRBJ2-3, with D unresolved. The ends were cut back, 2 bases at V and 4 bases at J, with 16 bases in the middle. This CDR3 has 16 amino acids. Germline V gene sequence: CDR1 SNHLY, CDR2 FYNNEI.